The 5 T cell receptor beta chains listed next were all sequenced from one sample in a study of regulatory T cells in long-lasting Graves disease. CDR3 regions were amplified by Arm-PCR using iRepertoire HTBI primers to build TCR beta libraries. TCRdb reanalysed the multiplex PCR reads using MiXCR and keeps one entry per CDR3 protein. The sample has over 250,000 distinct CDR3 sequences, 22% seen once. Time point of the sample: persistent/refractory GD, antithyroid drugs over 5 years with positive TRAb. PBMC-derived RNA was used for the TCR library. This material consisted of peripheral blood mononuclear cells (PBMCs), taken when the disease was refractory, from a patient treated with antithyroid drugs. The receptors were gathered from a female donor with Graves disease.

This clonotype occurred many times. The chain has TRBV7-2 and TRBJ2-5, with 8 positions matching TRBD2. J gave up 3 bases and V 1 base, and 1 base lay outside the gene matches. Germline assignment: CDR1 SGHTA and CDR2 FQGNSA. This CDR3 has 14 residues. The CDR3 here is CASSLGSGKETQYF. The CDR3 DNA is TGTGCCAGCAGCTTAGGTAGCGGGAAAGAGACCCAGTACTTC.

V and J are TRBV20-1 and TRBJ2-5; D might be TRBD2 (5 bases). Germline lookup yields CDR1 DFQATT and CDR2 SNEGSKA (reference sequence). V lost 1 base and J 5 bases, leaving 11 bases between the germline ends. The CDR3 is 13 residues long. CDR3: CSARGGYGETQYF. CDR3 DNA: TGCAGTGCTAGAGGAGGGTACGGGGAGACCCAGTACTTC.

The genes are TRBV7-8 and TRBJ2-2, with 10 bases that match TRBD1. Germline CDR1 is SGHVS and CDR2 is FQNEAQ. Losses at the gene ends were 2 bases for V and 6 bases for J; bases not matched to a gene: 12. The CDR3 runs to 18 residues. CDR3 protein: CASSLRGPGQGIAGELFF. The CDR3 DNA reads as TGTGCCAGCAGCTTACGGGGGCCGGGACAGGGGATAGCCGGGGAGCTGTTTTTT.

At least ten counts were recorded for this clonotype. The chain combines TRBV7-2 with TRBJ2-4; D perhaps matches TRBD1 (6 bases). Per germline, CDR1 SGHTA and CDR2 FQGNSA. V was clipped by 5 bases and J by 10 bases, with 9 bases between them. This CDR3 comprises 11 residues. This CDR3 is CASSPGTIQYF. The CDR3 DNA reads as TGTGCCAGCAGCCCCGGGACAATTCAGTACTTC.

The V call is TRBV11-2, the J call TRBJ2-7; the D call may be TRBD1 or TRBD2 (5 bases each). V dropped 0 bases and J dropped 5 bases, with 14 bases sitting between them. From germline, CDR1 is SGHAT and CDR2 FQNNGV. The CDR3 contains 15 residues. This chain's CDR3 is CASSLEGREYNEQYF. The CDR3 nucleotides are TGTGCCAGCAGCTTAGAGGGCAGGGAGTACAACGAGCAGTACTTC.